The 31 T cell receptor beta chains presented below share a single source sample, sequenced in a study of blood T cell repertoires in COVID-19. The table came from immunoSEQ multiplex PCR; TCRdb's copy has only in-frame clones and leaves some out. Among approximately 200,000 clones listed, under 90% were seen once. The sample was peripheral blood. These receptors all come from a woman aged 60 to 75 who had recovered from COVID-19.

The chain employs TRBV5-4 and TRBJ2-5, with a tentative D call TRBD1 (5 bases). CDR3 length equals 13 residues. The V gene's germline CDR1 is SGHNT and CDR2 YYREEE (reference sequence). Trimming stripped 4 bases from V and 1 base from J, with 8 bases between. CDR3 DNA: TGTGCCAGCAGCCACAGGTTCCAAGAGACCCAGTACTTC. Its translation is CASSHRFQETQYF.

The chain joins TRBV10-3 to TRBJ1-2, with D unresolved. Trimming shortened V by 3 bases and J by 8 bases, and 10 bases separated the two germline ends. The CDR3 spans 12 residues. The V gene's germline CDR1 is ENHRY and CDR2 SYGVKD. This CDR3 is CAISDGVQGYTF. The CDR3 coding sequence is TGTGCCATCAGTGACGGGGTACAGGGCTACACCTTC.

In nucleotides, the CDR3 is TGTGCCAGCAGCTTAATCGGGAGCACTGAAGCTTTCTTT. It encodes CASSLIGSTEAFF. The chain recombines TRBV5-5 with TRBJ1-1; D remains unclear. The CDR3 length is 13 residues. In germline, CDR1 is SGHKS, CDR2 YYEKEE (reference sequence). V was cut by 2 bases and J by 4 bases, with 9 bases left in between.

The V call is TRBV23-1, the J call TRBJ2-6; the match to TRBD1 covers 7 bases. Being an ORF, TRBV23-1 has a function that is uncertain. V shed 9 bases, J shed 2 bases, and the junction held 16 bases outside the gene matches. The CDR3 totals 18 residues. The CDR3 here is CARRDRPYTPAGANVLTF. DNA for the CDR3: TGCGCCAGAAGGGACAGACCGTATACCCCCGCTGGGGCCAACGTCCTGACTTTC.

The gene calls are TRBV10-3 and TRBJ1-1; D may be TRBD1 (5 bases). With 5 bases removed from V and 1 base from J, the gap between germline ends came to 17 bases. The CDR3 covers 16 residues. CDR1 is ENHRY, CDR2 SYGVKD, per germline. Here the CDR3 reads CAISRGEGKGNTEAFF. CDR3 sequence (DNA): TGTGCCATCAGTCGGGGGGAGGGAAAGGGGAACACTGAAGCTTTCTTT.

The rearrangement uses TRBV30 and TRBJ2-1; 13 nucleotides agree with TRBD2. This CDR3 has 17 amino acids. CDR1 is GTSNPN and CDR2 is SVGIG in the germline V gene (reference sequence). With V trimmed by 0 bases and J by 7 bases, 9 bases remained unmatched. CDR3 sequence: CAWSVSTPGLAGNEQFF. The CDR3 DNA reads as TGTGCCTGGAGTGTATCGACCCCGGGACTAGCGGGGAATGAGCAGTTCTTC.

The genes are TRBV3-1 (or the pseudogene TRBV3-2) and TRBJ1-6, with D hard to call. The CDR3 contains 16 residues. Germline loops: CDR1 LGHDT, CDR2 YNNKEL (reference sequence). V lost 0 bases to trimming and J lost 7 bases, with 13 bases between them. The CDR3 reads CASSQDGGWSNSPLHF. For the CDR3, the DNA is TGTGCCAGCAGCCAAGACGGAGGGTGGTCGAATTCACCCCTCCACTTT.

This chain connects TRBV5-4 to TRBJ2-1; 10 bases line up with TRBD1. Germline CDR1 reads SGHNT; CDR2 reads YYREEE (reference sequence). J gave up 4 bases and V 5 bases, and 6 bases lay outside the gene matches. The CDR3 has 15 amino acids. CDR3 region: CASSPDRGMYNEQFF. In DNA, the CDR3 is TGTGCCAGCAGTCCGGACAGGGGGATGTACAATGAGCAGTTCTTC.

The rearrangement uses TRBV6-5 and TRBJ2-5; TRBD1 is a possible D gene (6 bases). V was trimmed by 5 bases and J by 4 bases, leaving 11 bases between them. This CDR3 spans 13 amino acids. Germline V gene sequence: CDR1 MNHEY, CDR2 SVGAGI. The DNA of the CDR3 is TGTGCCAGCAGTCGCAGGGGTGGAGAGACCCAGTACTTC. Translating gives CASSRRGGETQYF.

The chain recombines TRBV29-1 with TRBJ1-2, with D unresolved. Germline assignment: CDR1 SQVTM and CDR2 ANQGSEA. The CDR3 covers 12 residues. Deletions cut 3 bases from V and 4 bases from J, with 9 bases between. The CDR3 here is CSVERGSYGYTF. CDR3 nucleotides: TGCAGCGTTGAGCGGGGAAGCTATGGCTACACCTTC.

The chain employs TRBV29-1 and TRBJ2-1; D may be TRBD1 (5 bases). Germline assignment: CDR1 SQVTM and CDR2 ANQGSEA. V shed 1 base and J shed 7 bases, with 14 bases lying between them. The CDR3 has 14 residues. CDR3 coding DNA: TGCAGCGTTGAAGTGACCCCAAGGGGAAATGAGCAGTTCTTC. Its protein product is CSVEVTPRGNEQFF.

The CDR3 protein is CASSLAKEGLLNTEAFF. The CDR3 nucleotides read TGTGCCAGCAGCTTGGCAAAGGAGGGATTACTGAACACTGAAGCTTTCTTT. The V gene is TRBV5-6, the J gene TRBJ1-1; D unclear. Germline V lookup: CDR1 SGHDT, CDR2 YYEEEE. Between the trimmed V and J ends, which lost 0 bases and 0 bases, there was a span of 15 bases. CDR3 length equals 17 residues.

The rearrangement links TRBV6-5 to TRBJ1-2, with a tentative D call TRBD1 (6 bases). The CDR3 covers 15 residues. Germline V gene lookup returns CDR1 MNHEY and CDR2 SVGAGI. V shed 6 bases and J shed 4 bases, with 18 bases lying between them. The CDR3 DNA reads TGTGCCAGCAGAACCGGGGACACCCACCTCTATGGCTACACCTTC. It yields the protein CASRTGDTHLYGYTF.

J is TRBJ2-3 and V is TRBV10-3, with TRBD2 matching 7 bases. Germline-derived CDR1 and CDR2 are ENHRY and SYGVKD. The J segment lost 1 base and the V segment lost 6 bases, leaving 1 base of the junction unmatched. The CDR3 length is 13 residues. As DNA, the CDR3 is TGTGCCATCAGCCTAGCGGGCACAGATACGCAGTATTTT. Translating it yields CAISLAGTDTQYF.

The V call is TRBV2, the J call TRBJ1-2, with 8 bases fitting TRBD1. CDR1 and CDR2 (germline): SNHLY, FYNNEI. This CDR3 has 13 residues. The trim removed 5 bases at V and 8 bases at J, leaving 7 bases unmatched. CDR3 sequence reads: CASSLGQEEGYTF. The CDR3 DNA is TGTGCCAGCAGTTTGGGACAGGAGGAGGGCTACACCTTC.

CDR3 loop: CASGRRRGNQPQHF. The CDR3, as DNA: TGTGCCAGCGGAAGGCGCAGGGGAAATCAGCCCCAGCATTTT. The genes are TRBV6-5 and TRBJ1-5; weak D call: TRBD1 (6 bases). Trimming left V 8 bases short and J 4 bases short, with 15 bases between. The CDR3 consists of 14 residues. The V gene's germline CDR1 is MNHEY and CDR2 SVGAGI.

The V gene is TRBV30, the J gene TRBJ1-2, with TRBD1 matching 7 bases. Losses at the gene ends were 2 bases for V and 4 bases for J; bases not matched to a gene: 10. CDR1 and CDR2 from the germline V gene are GTSNPN and SVGIG (reference sequence). This CDR3 spans 15 amino acids. The CDR3 DNA sequence: TGTGCCTGGAGTCTAACCGGGACAGTTTTCTATGGCTACACCTTC. Protein product: CAWSLTGTVFYGYTF. Together with reference TRBV30 and TRBJ1-2, the CDR3 gives the full variable domain: SQTIHQWPATLVQPVGSPLSLECTVEGTSNPNLYWYRQAAGRGLQLLFYSVGIGQISSEVPQNLSASRPQDRQFILSSKKLLLSDSGFYLCAWSLTGTVFYGYTFGSGTRLTVV.

The genes are TRBV11-2 and TRBJ2-7; perhaps TRBD1 as D (5 bases). V lost 5 bases to trimming and J lost 1 base, with 9 bases between them. In germline, CDR1 is SGHAT, CDR2 FQNNGV. This CDR3 spans 13 amino acids. In nucleotides, the CDR3 is TGTGCCAGCAGCCGACAGAAGTCCTACGAGCAGTACTTC. Translated: CASSRQKSYEQYF. The variable domain in full, with the rest retrieved from reference TRBV11-2 and TRBJ2-7, is EAGVAQSPRYKIIEKRQSVAFWCNPISGHATLYWYQQILGQGPKLLIQFQNNGVVDDSQLPKDRFSAERLKGVDSTLKIQPAKLEDSAVYLCASSRQKSYEQYFGPGTRLTVT.

The chain joins TRBV27 to TRBJ2-5; 8 nucleotides agree with TRBD1. V shed 5 bases and J 4 bases; nucleotides not matched to a gene: 6. CDR1 and CDR2 (germline): MNHEY, SMNVEV (reference sequence). This CDR3 has 14 amino acids. CDR3 DNA sequence: TGTGCCAGCAGTGCCACAGGGGGATTAGAGACCCAGTACTTC. Translating gives CASSATGGLETQYF.

V usage is TRBV6-5 and J usage is TRBJ1-2; D call uncertain. This CDR3 is built from 12 residues. Germline CDR1 reads MNHEY; CDR2 reads SVGAGI. Between the trimmed V and J ends, which lost 6 bases and 5 bases, there was a span of 10 bases. In nucleotides, the CDR3 is TGTGCCAGCAGACTCTCTATATATGGCTACACCTTC. Its protein is CASRLSIYGYTF.

This clone was found once. The rearrangement uses TRBV14 and TRBJ2-2, with D possibly TRBD2 on 5 matching bases. V was trimmed by 5 bases and J by 6 bases, leaving 13 bases between them. The CDR3 sequence is 14 residues long. Germline loops: CDR1 SGHDN, CDR2 FVKESK. The CDR3 region has the DNA TGTGCCAGCAGCAAAGGGAGCGCCTCCGGGGAGCTGTTTTTT. It specifies CASSKGSASGELFF.

The V call is TRBV5-6, the J call TRBJ2-5, with a tentative D call TRBD2 (6 bases). Trimming left V 0 bases short and J 2 bases short, with 8 bases between. The length of the CDR3 is 14 residues. The germline gives CDR1 SGHDT, CDR2 YYEEEE. The CDR3 here is CASSLGGLQETQYF. DNA of the CDR3: TGTGCCAGCAGCTTGGGGGGACTTCAAGAGACCCAGTACTTC.

This chain connects TRBV24-1 to TRBJ2-5, with 9 bases matching TRBD2. The CDR3 contains 13 residues. Germline V gives CDR1 KGHDR, CDR2 SFDVKD. Trimming cost V 3 bases and J 7 bases; bases outside gene matches: 2. The CDR3 sequence is CATSDGSGGTQYF. CDR3 nucleotides: TGTGCCACCAGTGATGGTAGCGGGGGGACCCAGTACTTC.

The chain carries TRBV5-1 and TRBJ2-3; TRBD2 might be the D (5 bases). The CDR3 covers 15 residues. V shed 5 bases and J shed 2 bases, with 15 bases lying between them. CDR1 and CDR2 from the germline V gene are SGHRS and YFSETQ. CDR3 in DNA: TGCGCCAGCAGTCGAGGGAATCCCCACACAGATACGCAGTATTTT. Protein product: CASSRGNPHTDTQYF.

This clone was picked up a small number of times. This chain uses TRBV5-1 with TRBJ2-5, with 13 bases that match TRBD2. CDR3 length: 15 amino acids. Germline assignment: CDR1 SGHRS and CDR2 YFSETQ. Trimming at V came to 4 bases and at J to 5 bases, leaving 5 bases not matched to a gene. The CDR3 spells CASSIGLAGEETQYF. Here the CDR3 DNA reads TGCGCCAGCAGCATAGGACTAGCGGGGGAGGAGACCCAGTACTTC.

Points on this clone: In the same sample, other DNA sequences code for this CDR3. The chain couples TRBV19 to TRBJ2-7, with 8 bases fitting TRBD1. J lost 4 bases, V lost 4 bases, and 6 bases had no gene match. The CDR3 covers 14 residues. In germline, CDR1 is LNHDA, CDR2 SQIVND (reference sequence). The CDR3 region has the DNA TGTGCCAGTAGTAGAGGCAGGGGGCCTTACGAGCAGTACTTC. It is translated as CASSRGRGPYEQYF.

The V and J genes are TRBV18 and TRBJ2-7; possible D gene TRBD1, 6 bases. Trimming left V 3 bases short and J 4 bases short, with 13 bases between. This CDR3 contains 14 residues. Germline V CDR1 and CDR2: KGHSH, LQKENI. The CDR3 DNA reads TGTGCCAGCTCACCGGGGGCCCGAGGGTACGAGCAGTACTTC. As protein: CASSPGARGYEQYF.

The chain couples TRBV5-1 to TRBJ2-7, with D uncertain. The CDR3 has 15 residues. With 0 bases removed from V and 5 bases from J, the gap between germline ends came to 15 bases. CDR1 and CDR2 (germline): SGHRS, YFSETQ. CDR3 bases: TGCGCCAGCAGCTTGGGCTGGCCGGGTTTCGACGAGCAGTACTTC. It codes for CASSLGWPGFDEQYF.

This chain joins TRBV12-3 or TRBV12-4 and TRBJ2-7; a weak D match, TRBD2 (5 bases). The CDR3 consists of 12 residues. With 7 bases removed from V and 0 bases from J, the gap between germline ends came to 7 bases. CDR3 DNA sequence: TGTGCCAGCAAAGGGAGCTCCTACGAGCAGTACTTC. Translated, it gives CASKGSSYEQYF.

The rearrangement uses TRBV11-2 and TRBJ2-1; 7 bases agree with TRBD1. There are 16 residues in the CDR3. CDR1 and CDR2 from the germline V gene are SGHAT and FQNNGV. V lost 5 bases and J lost 5; bases outside the gene matches: 12. This chain's CDR3 is CASSRRAGQVNNEQFF. The CDR3 DNA reads TGTGCCAGCAGCCGAAGGGCCGGACAGGTAAACAATGAGCAGTTCTTC. The variable domain in full, completed from reference TRBV11-2 and TRBJ2-1, reads EAGVAQSPRYKIIEKRQSVAFWCNPISGHATLYWYQQILGQGPKLLIQFQNNGVVDDSQLPKDRFSAERLKGVDSTLKIQPAKLEDSAVYLCASSRRAGQVNNEQFFGPGTRLTVL.

This chain uses TRBV5-1 with TRBJ2-2; 8 bases are shared with TRBD1. Germline CDR1 reads SGHRS; CDR2 reads YFSETQ. V shed 2 bases, J shed 5 bases, and the junction held 2 bases outside the gene matches. This CDR3 region has 14 residues. CDR3 sequence (DNA): TGCGCCAGCAGCTTCCAGGGGGCGACCGGGGAGCTGTTTTTT. Amino acids: CASSFQGATGELFF.